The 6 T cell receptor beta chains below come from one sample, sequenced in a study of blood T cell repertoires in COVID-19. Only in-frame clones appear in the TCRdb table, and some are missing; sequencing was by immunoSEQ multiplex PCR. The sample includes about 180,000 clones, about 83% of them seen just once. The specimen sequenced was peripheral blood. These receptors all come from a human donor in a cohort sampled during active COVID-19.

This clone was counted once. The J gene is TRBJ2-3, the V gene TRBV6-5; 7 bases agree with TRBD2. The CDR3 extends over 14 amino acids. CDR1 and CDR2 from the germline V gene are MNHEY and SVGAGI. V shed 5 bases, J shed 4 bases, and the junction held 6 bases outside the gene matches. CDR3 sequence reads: CASSLLAFADTQYF. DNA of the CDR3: TGTGCCAGCAGTCTACTAGCGTTCGCAGATACGCAGTATTTT.

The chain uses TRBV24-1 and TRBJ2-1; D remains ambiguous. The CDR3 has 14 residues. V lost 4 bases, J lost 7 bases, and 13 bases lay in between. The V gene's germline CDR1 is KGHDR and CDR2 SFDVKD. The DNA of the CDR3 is TGTGCCACCAGTGACCGAACTGTACTGAATGAGCAGTTCTTC. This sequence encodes CATSDRTVLNEQFF.

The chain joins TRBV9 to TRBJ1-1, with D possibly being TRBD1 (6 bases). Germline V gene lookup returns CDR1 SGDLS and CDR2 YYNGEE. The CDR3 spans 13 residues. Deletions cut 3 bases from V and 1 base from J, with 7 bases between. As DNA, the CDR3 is TGTGCCAGCAGCGGGACAGCGAACACTGAAGCTTTCTTT. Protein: CASSGTANTEAFF.

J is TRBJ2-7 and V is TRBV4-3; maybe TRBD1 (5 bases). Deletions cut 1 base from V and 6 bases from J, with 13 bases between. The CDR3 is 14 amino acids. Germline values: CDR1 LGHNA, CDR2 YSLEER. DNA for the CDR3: TGCGCCAGCAGCCAAGGGGGCTCTTGGGGCGAGCAGTACTTC. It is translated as CASSQGGSWGEQYF.

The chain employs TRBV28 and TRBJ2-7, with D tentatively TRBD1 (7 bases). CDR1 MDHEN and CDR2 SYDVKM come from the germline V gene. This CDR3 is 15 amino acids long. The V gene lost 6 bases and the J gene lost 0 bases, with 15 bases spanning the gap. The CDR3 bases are TGTGCCAGCAGGCCTATGCAGGGGGGCTCCTACGAGCAGTACTTC. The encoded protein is CASRPMQGGSYEQYF.

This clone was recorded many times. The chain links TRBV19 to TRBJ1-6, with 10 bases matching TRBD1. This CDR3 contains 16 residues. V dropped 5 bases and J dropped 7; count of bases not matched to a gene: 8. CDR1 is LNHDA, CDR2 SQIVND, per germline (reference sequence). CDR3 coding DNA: TGTGCCAGTAGTGCTAACCCGGGACAGGGGAATTCACCCCTCCACTTT. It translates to CASSANPGQGNSPLHF.